The rows below give T cell receptor beta chains drawn from one sample of a study of blood T cell repertoires in COVID-19. Method: immunoSEQ multiplex PCR; TCRdb's copy keeps in-frame clones and lacks some. The table includes just over 250,000 clones, around nine tenths detected once. The sequenced material came from peripheral blood. The receptors were sampled from a woman aged 70-85 years with COVID-19, enrolled during active disease. The CDR3 runs from the conserved cysteine through the conserved F or W. D genes are given only for firm matches. Clone sizes are given selectively: once, few, many, or a class where the clone is expanded.

V,J,size,D,length,DNA,CDR3
TRBV19,TRBJ1-1,NA,NA,16,TGTGCCAGTTCCTCCTTCGCGGAAGGGAGGGACACTGAAGCTTTCTTT,CASSSFAEGRDTEAFF
TRBV5-1,TRBJ2-5,NA,TRBD2,14,TGCGCCAGCAGCTTAGGCGGGAGCCCAGGGACCCAGTACTTC,CASSLGGSPGTQYF
TRBV6-5,TRBJ2-4,NA,TRBD2,13,TGTGCCAGCAGAACCACTAGCGGCGGCATTCAGTACTTC,CASRTTSGGIQYF
TRBV27,TRBJ1-2,NA,NA,12,TGTGCCAGCAGTTCTCCCGCACGGGGCTACACCTTC,CASSSPARGYTF
TRBV5-5,TRBJ2-5,NA,NA,16,TGTGCCAGCAGCTTTGCGTTGCGACAGGCCCAAGAGACCCAGTACTTC,CASSFALRQAQETQYF
TRBV4-1,TRBJ1-6,NA,TRBD1,18,TGCGCCAGCAGCCAAGGGGGCCGACAGGGAAACCTTTTATCACCCCTCCACTTT,CASSQGGRQGNLLSPLHF
TRBV12-3/TRBV12-4,TRBJ1-4,NA,NA,13,TGTGCCAGCAGTTTTGGGCCGGGGGAAAAACTGTTTTTT,CASSFGPGEKLFF
TRBV6-6,TRBJ1-2,once,NA,13,TGTGCCAGCAGTTACCCAGGCAACTATGGCTACACCTTC,CASSYPGNYGYTF
TRBV28,TRBJ2-7,NA,NA,15,TGTGCCAGCAACTCGGGGGGCAGACAAGAATACGAGCAGTACTTC,CASNSGGRQEYEQYF
TRBV14,TRBJ1-2,NA,NA,14,TGTGCCAGCAGCCAAGATAGGAGGGGTTATGGCTACACCTTC,CASSQDRRGYGYTF
TRBV28,TRBJ2-3,NA,TRBD1,13,TGTGCCAGCAAGGGACAGGGAAGATATACGCAGTATTTT,CASKGQGRYTQYF
TRBV3-1/TRBV3-2,TRBJ2-1,once,NA,16,TGTGCCAGCAGCCAACGTGGATTAGCGGTAAACAATGAGCAGTTCTTC,CASSQRGLAVNNEQFF
TRBV7-2,TRBJ1-5,few,TRBD1,13,TGTGCCAGCAGCTCCCAGGGGGGTCAGCCCCAGCATTTT,CASSSQGGQPQHF
TRBV3-1/TRBV3-2,TRBJ1-2,NA,NA,14,TGTGCCAGCAGCCGAACCGGGACACAGCAAGGCTACACCTTC,CASSRTGTQQGYTF
TRBV6-1,TRBJ1-3,NA,NA,15,TGTGCCAGCAGTGAAGGACAAGACTCTGGAAACACCATATATTTT,CASSEGQDSGNTIYF
TRBV19,TRBJ1-1,NA,TRBD1,18,TGTGCCAGTAGTGCCCGGGTTGGGGACAGGGGGTGGAACACTGAAGCTTTCTTT,CASSARVGDRGWNTEAFF
TRBV14,TRBJ1-2,NA,NA,15,TGTGCCAGCAGCCAAGTTCAGGCAGGAACCTATGGCTACACCTTC,CASSQVQAGTYGYTF
TRBV15,TRBJ1-5,few,NA,14,TGTGCCACCAGCAGAGATCCAGGGCCCCAGCCCCAGCATTTT,CATSRDPGPQPQHF
TRBV27,TRBJ2-3,NA,TRBD2,13,TGTGCCAGCAGTTTACAGACTAGCGATACGCAGTATTTT,CASSLQTSDTQYF
TRBV5-1,TRBJ1-2,once,NA,13,TGCGCCAGCAGCTTCCGGGGTAATTCGGGCTACACCTTC,CASSFRGNSGYTF
TRBV29-1,TRBJ1-5,NA,TRBD1,13,TGCAGCGTCGGACAGGCGGTGAATCAGCCCCAGCATTTT,CSVGQAVNQPQHF
TRBV29-1,TRBJ2-1,NA,NA,14,TGCAGCGTTGAATCAATACAGGGTCCCAATGAGCAGTTCTTC,CSVESIQGPNEQFF
TRBV30,TRBJ2-7,NA,TRBD1,13,TGTGCAGCAACCCGGGACAGGGGGTACGAGCAGTACTTC,CAATRDRGYEQYF
TRBV28,TRBJ2-7,NA,TRBD2,14,TGTGCCAGTAAGACTAGCGGGAGGGCAAACGAGCAGTACTTC,CASKTSGRANEQYF
TRBV3-1/TRBV3-2,TRBJ1-2,NA,TRBD1,13,TGTGCCAGCAGCCGACAGGGGGCGCATGGCTACACCTTC,CASSRQGAHGYTF
TRBV30,TRBJ2-5,NA,TRBD1,13,TGTGCCTGGAGTGGGGACAGCCAAGAGACCCAGTACTTC,CAWSGDSQETQYF
TRBV30,TRBJ1-5,NA,TRBD1,16,TGTGCCTGGAGTGTACGACAGGGGGCGCAGGTTCAGCCCCAGCATTTT,CAWSVRQGAQVQPQHF
TRBV6-5,TRBJ2-2,NA,TRBD1,15,TGTGCCAGCAGTAAGGACAGGGGGCAGACCGGGGAGCTGTTTTTT,CASSKDRGQTGELFF
TRBV5-4,TRBJ2-2,NA,NA,14,TGTGCCAGCAACCGGGACATCAACACCGGGGAGCTGTTTTTT,CASNRDINTGELFF
TRBV28,TRBJ1-1,NA,NA,12,TGTGCCAGCAGTTGGGGGGACACTGAAGCTTTCTTT,CASSWGDTEAFF
TRBV4-2,TRBJ1-4,NA,NA,13,TGTGCCAGCAGCCAAGATCGGGTAGAAAAACTGTTTTTT,CASSQDRVEKLFF
TRBV2,TRBJ1-2,NA,NA,15,TGTGCCAGCAGTGAATCCCTGGCTAGATTCTATGGCTACACCTTC,CASSESLARFYGYTF
TRBV15,TRBJ1-2,few,NA,15,TGTGCCACCAGCACGGGGAAGGGTATCAACTATGGCTACACCTTC,CATSTGKGINYGYTF
TRBV2,TRBJ2-1,NA,NA,16,TGTGCCAGCAGTGAAGAGCCGGTGCGGTTGGCCAATGAGCAGTTCTTC,CASSEEPVRLANEQFF
TRBV11-2,TRBJ1-5,once,NA,14,TGTGCCAGCAGCCACACAGGTAGCAATCAGCCCCAGCATTTT,CASSHTGSNQPQHF
TRBV12-5,TRBJ2-7,NA,TRBD1,15,TGTGCTAGTGGATCGGGACAGGGGGCTGCCTACGAGCAGTACTTC,CASGSGQGAAYEQYF
TRBV7-9,TRBJ1-1,NA,TRBD1,16,TGTGCCAGCAGCCCCCGGGACAGGGGACGGGGCACTGAAGCTTTCTTT,CASSPRDRGRGTEAFF
TRBV28,TRBJ1-4,NA,NA,16,TGTGCCAGCAGTTTAGGTGGGCAGGGGCGAGATGAAAAACTGTTTTTT,CASSLGGQGRDEKLFF
TRBV3-1/TRBV3-2,TRBJ1-1,NA,NA,13,TGTGCCAGCAGCCGGGTCTCGGGGACTGAAGCTTTCTTT,CASSRVSGTEAFF
TRBV27,TRBJ1-5,medium-sized,NA,14,TGTGCCAGCAGACCGGCGGGCTCTAATCAGCCCCAGCATTTT,CASRPAGSNQPQHF
TRBV28,TRBJ1-2,NA,NA,16,TGTGCCAGCAGTAGGATGACCGGGGGGCGTGACTATGGCTACACCTTC,CASSRMTGGRDYGYTF
TRBV12-3/TRBV12-4,TRBJ2-7,few,NA,11,TGTGCCAGCAGTGGACAATACGAGCAGTACTTC,CASSGQYEQYF
TRBV28,TRBJ2-7,NA,NA,11,TGTGCCAGCAGTCCATTCTACGAGCAGTACTTC,CASSPFYEQYF
TRBV2,TRBJ1-6,NA,TRBD1,18,TGTGCCAGCAGTGAGATCATCTTTGGGACAGGTGGAAATTCACCCCTCCACTTT,CASSEIIFGTGGNSPLHF
TRBV28,TRBJ1-2,NA,NA,13,TGTGCCTCCCACAGAAACGATCGGCTAGGCTACACCTTC,CASHRNDRLGYTF
TRBV7-2,TRBJ1-5,NA,TRBD1,15,TGTGCCAGCAGCTCAGACAGGGGGTATGGTCAGCCCCAGCATTTT,CASSSDRGYGQPQHF
TRBV7-9,TRBJ2-7,NA,NA,14,TGTGCCAGCAGCTTCGGAGGGTTACGAGTAGAGCAGTACTTC,CASSFGGLRVEQYF
TRBV28,TRBJ2-1,NA,TRBD1,15,TGTGCCAGCAGTGGTGCCAGGGGGTTTACGAATGAGCAGTTCTTC,CASSGARGFTNEQFF
TRBV4-3,TRBJ2-1,once,NA,18,TGCGCCAGCAGCCAAGACCCCCATGACAGGTTACCCCCGAGTGAGCAGTTCTTC,CASSQDPHDRLPPSEQFF
TRBV7-3,TRBJ2-1,NA,NA,12,TGTGCCAGCAGCTTCTTCGGGGGTGAGCAGTTCTTC,CASSFFGGEQFF
TRBV7-9,TRBJ2-7,NA,NA,15,TGTGCCAGCAGCCCGAGGGACATCAGCTCCTACGAGCAGTACTTC,CASSPRDISSYEQYF
TRBV30,TRBJ1-6,NA,TRBD1,13,TGTGCCTGGAGGGGGACAGGGGAATCACCCCTCCACTTT,CAWRGTGESPLHF
TRBV7-3,TRBJ2-1,NA,TRBD2,15,TGTGCCAGCAGCTTAGGGACTAGCGGTGTCAATGAGCAGTTCTTC,CASSLGTSGVNEQFF
TRBV10-3,TRBJ2-2,NA,NA,15,TGTGCCATCAGGCCGGGACACTCCGTTACCGGGGAGCTGTTTTTT,CAIRPGHSVTGELFF